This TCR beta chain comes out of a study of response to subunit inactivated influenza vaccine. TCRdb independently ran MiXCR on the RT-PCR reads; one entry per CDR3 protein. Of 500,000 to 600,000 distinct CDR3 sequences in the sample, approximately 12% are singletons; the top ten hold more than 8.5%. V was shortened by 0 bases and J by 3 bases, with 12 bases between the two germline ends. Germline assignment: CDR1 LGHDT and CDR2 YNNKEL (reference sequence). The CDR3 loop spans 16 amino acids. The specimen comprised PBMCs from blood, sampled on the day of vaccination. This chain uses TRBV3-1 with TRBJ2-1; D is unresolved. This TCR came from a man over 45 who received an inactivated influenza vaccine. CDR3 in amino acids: CASSQDSRTGYNEQFF. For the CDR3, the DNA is TGTGCCAGCAGCCAAGATTCCCGGACCGGCTACAATGAGCAGTTCTTC.